Listed below are T cell receptor beta chains from one sample, sequenced in a study of shared clonotypes between healthy human individuals. Libraries were prepared by immunoSEQ multiplex PCR; TCRdb keeps only in-frame clonotypes and omits some of them. The table lists about 1.5 million clones, 95% to 99% of them singletons, with around 0.45% in the top ten. The specimen was naive CD4+ T cells sorted from blood. The source is a man aged 25-45 years in good health. Each CDR3 is given with its conserved first and last residue. A D gene is named only where the DNA matches it firmly. Clone size appears in some rows only: once, few, many, or a class for an expanded clone.

j_call,d_call,clone_size,v_call,cdr3_aa,cdr3_nt
TRBJ2-7,TRBD1,NA,TRBV6-4,CASGGAGTGSYEQYF,TGTGCCAGCGGAGGCGCCGGGACAGGCTCCTACGAGCAGTACTTC
TRBJ1-5,NA,NA,TRBV27,CASSFSYSNQPQHF,TGTGCCAGCAGTTTTAGTTATAGCAATCAGCCCCAGCATTTT
TRBJ2-1,NA,once,TRBV6-6,CASSSQGTAYNEQFF,TGTGCCAGCAGTTCCCAGGGGACCGCCTACAATGAGCAGTTCTTC
TRBJ2-1,NA,NA,TRBV18,CASSPAGSEQFF,TGTGCCAGCTCACCTGCGGGGTCTGAGCAGTTCTTC
TRBJ2-7,NA,NA,TRBV5-6,CASSFRPNSYEQYF,TGTGCCAGCAGCTTCAGACCGAATTCCTACGAGCAGTACTTC
TRBJ1-2,NA,NA,TRBV4-1,CASSQGGRNYGYTF,TGCGCCAGCAGCCAAGGTGGCCGAAACTATGGCTACACCTTC
TRBJ1-1,TRBD1,NA,TRBV5-5,CASSLGQGGYTEAFF,TGTGCCAGCAGCTTGGGACAGGGGGGATACACTGAAGCTTTCTTT
TRBJ2-5,TRBD1,NA,TRBV7-9,CASSYRQGAREETQYF,TGTGCCAGCAGCTATAGACAGGGGGCGAGGGAAGAGACCCAGTACTTC
TRBJ1-2,NA,once,TRBV28,CASRESGRDYGYTF,TGTGCCAGCAGGGAAAGCGGACGGGACTATGGCTACACCTTC
TRBJ1-5,TRBD1,once,TRBV6-5,CASSYDRAGQPQHF,TGTGCCAGCAGTTACGACAGGGCAGGTCAGCCCCAGCATTTT
TRBJ2-1,NA,NA,TRBV5-1,CASSTGGGASYNEQFF,TGCGCCAGCAGCACTGGGGGTGGGGCCTCCTACAATGAGCAGTTCTTC
TRBJ1-1,TRBD1,NA,TRBV30,CAWGQGEWSTEAFF,TGTGCCTGGGGACAGGGGGAGTGGAGCACTGAAGCTTTCTTT
TRBJ2-7,NA,NA,TRBV6-5,CASSSRTPTSYYF,TGTGCCAGCAGTTCCCGAACACCAACCTCCTATTACTTC
TRBJ2-7,TRBD2,NA,TRBV7-2,CASRKALAGFYEQYF,TGTGCCAGCAGGAAGGCACTAGCGGGTTTTTACGAGCAGTACTTC
TRBJ2-1,NA,NA,TRBV9,CASSLLAYTNEQFF,TGTGCCAGCAGCCTTCTAGCTTACACCAATGAGCAGTTCTTC
TRBJ2-7,NA,once,TRBV30,CAWSLPRGAGATYEQYF,TGTGCCTGGAGTCTCCCCCGCGGAGCAGGCGCGACCTACGAGCAGTACTTC
TRBJ2-3,NA,NA,TRBV6-1,CASRGAGADTQYF,TGTGCCAGCAGGGGGGCAGGTGCAGATACGCAGTATTTT
TRBJ2-6,TRBD2,NA,TRBV9,CASSVTLRAGAPSGANVLTF,TGTGCCAGCAGCGTTACCCTCCGTGCGGGAGCCCCCTCCGGAGCCAACGTCCTGACTTTC
TRBJ1-2,TRBD1,once,TRBV11-2,CASSSGQGYGYTF,TGTGCCAGCAGCTCAGGACAGGGGTATGGCTACACCTTC
TRBJ2-7,TRBD2,NA,TRBV5-1,CASSLVGGPRGDEQYF,TGCGCCAGCAGCTTGGTAGGTGGTCCCCGGGGGGACGAGCAGTACTTC
TRBJ1-5,NA,NA,TRBV5-1,CASSLGIPSNQPQHF,TGCGCCAGCAGCTTAGGGATACCTAGCAATCAGCCCCAGCATTTT
TRBJ2-3,NA,NA,TRBV19,CASSIGPGRADTQYF,TGTGCCAGTAGTATAGGTCCGGGGAGAGCAGATACGCAGTATTTT
TRBJ2-7,TRBD2,NA,TRBV5-1,CASSSGLAGVYEQYF,TGCGCCAGCAGCTCCGGACTAGCGGGAGTTTACGAGCAGTACTTC
TRBJ2-7,NA,NA,TRBV5-8,CASSVRRTVQIHYEQYF,TGTGCCAGCAGCGTGAGGAGGACAGTCCAAATCCACTACGAGCAGTACTTC
TRBJ2-3,TRBD2,NA,TRBV5-6,CASSLVLAGAADTQYF,TGTGCCAGCAGCTTGGTTCTAGCGGGAGCGGCGGATACGCAGTATTTT
TRBJ2-3,NA,NA,TRBV7-3,CASSPRSADTQYF,TGTGCCAGCAGCCCAAGATCCGCAGATACGCAGTATTTT